This passage covers 18 T cell receptor beta chains from one sample sequenced in a study of spatial heterogeneity in lung cancer (dated by TCRdb to the late 2010s). What the authors observed across the whole study: The tumor nonsynonymous mutation count correlated with the number of expanded alpha and beta TCRs within the tumor.

The meaning of the sample's time point label: sample taken at primary tumor resection. Library preparation used 5' RACE. Instrument used: NextSeq 500. TCRdb itself trimmed the public reads at Q25 with fastp, ran MiXCR and retained productive beta chains. Each entry is one CDR3 protein sequence, shown with its most common DNA and genes. This sample lists a few thousand distinct CDR3 sequences; over 7.5% were detected once. The top ten hold approximately 33% of the sample. These receptors' targets are unknown. The sequenced sample was lung tumor tissue, obtained at surgery. These receptors were taken from a male donor with early-stage non-small cell lung cancer.

This clonotype was recorded many times. V and J are TRBV15 and TRBJ1-5; 8 positions agree with TRBD1. The CDR3 is 13 amino acids. With 4 bases clipped from V and 8 bases from J, the junction kept 4 bases outside the gene matches. Germline assignment: CDR1 LNHNV and CDR2 YYDKDF (reference sequence). As DNA, the CDR3 is TGTGCCACCAGCACAACAGGGGGGGAGCCCCAGCATTTT. It specifies CATSTTGGEPQHF.

This clonotype was detected many times. The chain uses TRBV6-5 and TRBJ2-2; the D gene is possibly TRBD1 (5 bases). This CDR3 region has 16 residues. V was trimmed by 6 bases and J by 1 base, leaving 15 bases between them. CDR1 is MNHEY, CDR2 SVGAGI, per germline. The CDR3 protein is CASSSPRDRNTGELFF. In DNA, the CDR3 is TGTGCCAGCAGCTCCCCCCGAGACAGGAACACCGGGGAGCTGTTTTTT.

Turning to this clonotype: A much larger clone lies a single base off, so this may be a read error. This chain connects TRBV6-1 to TRBJ2-2; weak D call: TRBD1 (6 bases). The CDR3 extends over 14 amino acids. V was trimmed by 6 bases and J by 1 base, leaving 9 bases between them. Germline V gives CDR1 MNHNS, CDR2 SASEGT. As DNA, the CDR3 is TGTGCCAGCAGAGGGACACGGAACACCGGGGAGCTGTTTTTT. Its translation: CASRGTRNTGELFF.

The CDR3: CASSLRQADTQYF. DNA of the CDR3: TGTGCCAGCAGCCTCCGTCAGGCAGATACGCAGTATTTT. J is TRBJ2-3 and V is TRBV14; no firm D call. Trimming left V 4 bases short and J 4 bases short, with 9 bases between. CDR3 length: 13 residues. CDR1 and CDR2 (germline): SGHDN, FVKESK.

This clonotype was seen ten or more times. This sequence joins TRBV27 and TRBJ2-7; 8 bases fit TRBD2. The germline V gene encodes CDR1 MNHEY and CDR2 SMNVEV (reference sequence). CDR3 size: 14 residues. V lost 4 bases, J lost 3 bases, and 5 bases stayed unmatched. CDR3 in DNA: TGTGCCAGCAGTTCGGGGACTAGAGTCTACGAGCAGTACTTC. Translation gives CASSSGTRVYEQYF.

This clonotype has a count of ten or more. V gene TRBV11-3 combines with J gene TRBJ2-4, with D possibly matching TRBD2 (5 bases). Germline V gene sequence: CDR1 SGHNT, CDR2 YENEEA. CDR3 length: 13 residues. V was shortened by 5 bases and J by 7 bases, with 12 bases between the two germline ends. CDR3 in DNA: TGTGCCAGCAGCCCGGCGGGCGGGAACATTCAGTACTTC. Protein sequence: CASSPAGGNIQYF.

In its sample, this clonotype ranks as medium-sized. The rearrangement links TRBV7-2 to TRBJ2-1; TRBD2 aligns across 7 bases. In germline, CDR1 is SGHTA, CDR2 FQGNSA. The CDR3 sequence is 14 residues long. Trimming removed 4 bases from V and 10 bases from J; junction bases left unmatched: 10. In DNA, the CDR3 is TGTGCCAGCAGCTCAAGCTGGGACTACCCCGAGCAGTTCTTC. As protein: CASSSSWDYPEQFF.

There are a few counts of this clonotype. The genes are TRBV6-1 and TRBJ2-2; no firm D call. The CDR3 length is 14 residues. V was trimmed by 7 bases and J by 0 bases, leaving 9 bases between them. Germline-derived CDR1 and CDR2 are MNHNS and SASEGT. CDR3 DNA: TGTGCCAGCATGGGCAGTTCGAACACCGGGGAGCTGTTTTTT. As protein: CASMGSSNTGELFF.

In this sample, this clonotype is medium-sized. The J gene is TRBJ2-5, the V gene TRBV24-1; the D is unclear. Trimming took off 0 bases at V and 2 bases at J, with 3 bases between the two ends. Looked up from germline, CDR1 is KGHDR and CDR2 is SFDVKD. The CDR3 loop spans 13 amino acids. CDR3 bases: TGTGCCACCAGTGATTTGGGGCAAGAGACCCAGTACTTC. Encoded protein: CATSDLGQETQYF.

This clonotype was seen at least ten times. The chain is built from TRBV18 and TRBJ1-2; TRBD1 aligns across 8 bases. V lost 6 bases to trimming and J lost 2 bases; unmatched junction nucleotides: 5. Germline-derived CDR1 and CDR2 are KGHSH and LQKENI. The CDR3 length is 14 residues. This CDR3 is CASSLGQENYGYTF. The CDR3 region has the DNA TGTGCCAGCTCGCTGGGACAGGAAAACTATGGCTACACCTTC.

This clonotype is medium-sized in the sample. V gene TRBV9 combines with J gene TRBJ2-3; 12 nucleotides align to TRBD2. This CDR3 spans 16 amino acids. In germline, CDR1 is SGDLS, CDR2 YYNGEE. V lost 4 bases, J lost 4 bases, and 7 bases stayed unmatched. The CDR3 reads CASSSGTSGFADTQYF. The CDR3 DNA sequence: TGTGCCAGCAGCTCAGGGACTAGCGGGTTTGCAGATACGCAGTATTTT.

This clonotype is medium-sized within its sample. This chain joins TRBV10-3 and TRBJ2-5; unclear D gene. CDR1 is ENHRY and CDR2 is SYGVKD in the germline V gene. Between the trimmed V and J ends, which lost 4 bases and 5 bases, there was a span of 14 bases. This CDR3 has 14 amino acids. CDR3 DNA: TGTGCCATCAGTGCATCACGGCCCAGGGAGACCCAGTACTTC. Its translation is CAISASRPRETQYF.

This clonotype appeared many times. This chain connects TRBV27 to TRBJ2-7, with 10 positions matching TRBD2. This CDR3 has 14 amino acids. V shed 4 bases and J 4 bases; nucleotides not matched to a gene: 4. Germline-derived CDR1 and CDR2 are MNHEY and SMNVEV (reference sequence). CDR3 coding DNA: TGTGCCAGCAGTTCTAGCGGGAGAATTTACGAGCAGTACTTC. This translates into CASSSSGRIYEQYF.

The table lists this clonotype with many counts. The chain joins TRBV25-1 to TRBJ2-7; D uncertain. Trimming left V 6 bases short and J 3 bases short, with 6 bases between. From germline, CDR1 is MGHDK and CDR2 SYGVNS. This CDR3 spans 11 amino acids. CDR3 residues: CASRDGYEQYF. The CDR3 coding sequence is TGTGCCAGCAGGGACGGCTACGAGCAGTACTTC.

Within the sample, this clonotype is medium-sized. The CDR3, as DNA: TGTGCCAGCAGCCCAACGGCGGTCTACAATGAGCAGTTCTTC. Its translation: CASSPTAVYNEQFF. The gene calls are TRBV12-3 or TRBV12-4 and TRBJ2-1, with unresolved D. The ends were cut back, 6 bases at V and 3 bases at J, with 12 bases in the middle. This CDR3 has 14 residues.

There are many counts of this clonotype. This sequence joins TRBV29-1 and TRBJ1-1, with TRBD1 as a possible D gene (6 bases). CDR1 is SQVTM and CDR2 is ANQGSEA in the germline V gene. CDR3 length: 11 amino acids. With 5 bases removed from V and 3 bases from J, the gap between germline ends came to 7 bases. CDR3 coding DNA: TGCAGCGTTAGGACAGACACTGAAGCTTTCTTT. Encoded protein: CSVRTDTEAFF. The complete variable domain, with remaining parts taken from reference TRBV29-1 and TRBJ1-1, reads SAVISQKPSRDICQRGTSLTIQCQVDSQVTMMFWYRQQPGQSLTLIATANQGSEATYESGFVIDKFPISRPNLTFSTLTVSNMSPEDSSIYLCSVRTDTEAFFGQGTRLTVV.

This clonotype was observed many times. J is TRBJ2-3 and V is TRBV5-1, with 8 bases aligning to TRBD2. V trimming: 0 bases; J trimming: 2 bases; junction bases outside the gene matches: 5. Germline CDR1 reads SGHRS; CDR2 reads YFSETQ. The CDR3 loop spans 16 amino acids. The CDR3 DNA reads as TGCGCCAGCAGCTTGGCTACTAGCGGTTTCACAGATACGCAGTATTTT. Its protein is CASSLATSGFTDTQYF.

This clonotype has a count of ten or more. The rearrangement uses TRBV6-2 or TRBV6-3 and TRBJ2-2; the D gene could be TRBD1 or TRBD2 (5 bases each). V lost 5 bases and J lost 5, with 15 bases in between. The CDR3 is made up of 15 amino acids. In germline, CDR1 is MNHEY, CDR2 SVGEGT. CDR3 loop: CASSDPSGRTGELFF. CDR3 bases: TGTGCCAGCAGTGACCCTTCGGGGCGGACCGGGGAGCTGTTTTTT.